This TCR beta chain was sequenced for a study of response to subunit inactivated influenza vaccine. This CDR3 comprises 14 residues. Germline-derived CDR1 and CDR2 are MDHEN and SYDVKM. V was cut by 2 bases and J by 6 bases, with 11 bases left in between. MiXCR was run by TCRdb on the RT-PCR reads, yielding one entry per CDR3 protein. The sample records approximately 500,000 distinct CDR3 sequences, under 30% being singletons. These data also formed part of another study, on T cells expressing NK-cell markers. Turning to that study: The authors generated TCR beta cDNA through 5'RACE template switching with UMIs. For a few donors, these clonotypes were likewise the leading ones in the CD3+CD56-NKG2C+ fraction.

The rearrangement uses TRBV28 and TRBJ1-5; D is perhaps TRBD1 (5 bases). This TCR was recovered from a man in his fifties or sixties who received an inactivated influenza vaccine. The material was CD4+ T cells sorted from PBMCs, obtained roughly 12 days after vaccination. The CDR3 DNA reads as TGTGCCAGCAGTTTACCAGGGAGGGCTCAGCCCCAGCATTTT. As protein: CASSLPGRAQPQHF. The full variable domain, with the rest looked up from reference TRBV28 and TRBJ1-5, is DVKVTQSSRYLVKRTGEKVFLECVQDMDHENMFWYRQDPGLGLRLIYFSYDVKMKEKGDIPEGYSVSREKKERFSLILESASTNQTSMYLCASSLPGRAQPQHFGDGTRLSIL.